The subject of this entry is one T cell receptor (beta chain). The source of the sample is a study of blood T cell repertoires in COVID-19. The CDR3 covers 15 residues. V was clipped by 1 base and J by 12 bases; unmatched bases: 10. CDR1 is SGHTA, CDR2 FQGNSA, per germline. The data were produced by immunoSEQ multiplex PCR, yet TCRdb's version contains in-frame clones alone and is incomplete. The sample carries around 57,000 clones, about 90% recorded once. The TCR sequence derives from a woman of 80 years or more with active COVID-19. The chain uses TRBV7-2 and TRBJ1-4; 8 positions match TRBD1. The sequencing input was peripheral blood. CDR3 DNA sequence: TGTGCCAGCAGCTTAGGGAGACAGGGGTTTAACCAACTGTTTTTT. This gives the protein CASSLGRQGFNQLFF. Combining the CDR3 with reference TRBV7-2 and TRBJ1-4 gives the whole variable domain GAGVSQSPSNKVTEKGKDVELRCDPISGHTALYWYRQSLGQGLEFLIYFQGNSAPDKSGLPSDRFSAERTGGSVSTLTIQRTQQEDSAVYLCASSLGRQGFNQLFFGSGTQLSVL.